This T cell receptor (beta chain) was captured by sequencing in a study of T cell changes during pregnancy in multiple sclerosis. V lost 1 base to trimming and J lost 2 bases, with 15 bases between them. Germline values: CDR1 MNHNS, CDR2 SASEGT. The CDR3 loop spans 17 amino acids. Sequencing used immunoSEQ multiplex PCR; TCRdb keeps in-frame clones, though not all of them. The sample lists some 94,000 clones, roughly 90% occurring once. The input for sequencing was peripheral blood, taken in the first trimester of pregnancy. The chain joins TRBV6-1 to TRBJ2-1, with TRBD2 as a possible D gene (6 bases). The TCR was taken from a female donor with multiple sclerosis, enrolled in a pregnancy study. The CDR3 loop reads CASSEGWGWGAYNEQFF. The DNA of the CDR3 is TGTGCCAGCAGTGAAGGCTGGGGGTGGGGGGCCTACAATGAGCAGTTCTTC.